This record concerns one T cell receptor beta chain sequence. Other DNA sequences of this sample code for an identical CDR3. CD45RO-negative, CCR7-positively selected cells formed the naive CD8 fraction, excluding terminally differentiated effector memory CD45RA+ cells. Using immunoSEQ multiplex PCR, the repertoire was profiled, and TCRdb retains in-frame clones only, with some absent. The data hold some 2.1 million clones, with about 95% observed a single time. This sample is part of a study of shared clonotypes between healthy human individuals. In the study overall: Every donor yielded three CD4 naive, three CD4 memory, two CD8 naive and one CD8 memory plate.

CDR1 and CDR2 from the germline V gene are SEHNR and FQNEAQ (reference sequence). V was clipped by 4 bases and J by 3 bases, with 8 bases between them. The CDR3 extends over 13 amino acids. Sequencing was performed on naive CD8+ T cells sorted from blood. The TCR originated in a man aged 18-30 years in good health. The rearrangement joins TRBV7-9 to TRBJ2-3, with D hard to call. The CDR3 sequence is CASSSQPTDTQYF. In nucleotides, the CDR3 is TGTGCCAGCAGCTCCCAGCCTACAGATACGCAGTATTTT.